This TCR beta chain was sequenced in a study of blood T cell repertoires in COVID-19. As for the study in general: Italy, Spain and the United States were the sources of the convalescent and acute COVID-19 samples. Sample material is recorded as cDNA or gDNA derived from T cells, B-cell-depleted T cells, or PBMCs.

Authors' data handling: For nucleated cells, counts were estimated from reference gene primer amplification. Sequencing was performed with immunoSEQ multiplex PCR; in TCRdb, only in-frame clones are kept and a portion is missing. V and J calls and clone size come straight from that table; D and trimming were deduced from the DNA. This table holds about 100,000 clones, over 75% found once. Sequencing input: peripheral blood. This TCR was recovered from a woman of 80 years or more with acute or convalescent COVID-19.

CDR3 DNA sequence: TGCAGCGTGAGGGGACAGGGGGCAAATGAGCAGTTCTTC. It translates to CSVRGQGANEQFF. The chain joins TRBV29-1 to TRBJ2-1; 12 positions agree with TRBD1. CDR3 length equals 13 residues. CDR1 is SQVTM, CDR2 ANQGSEA, per germline. V lost 6 bases to trimming and J lost 7 bases; unmatched junction nucleotides: 4.